These T cell receptor beta chains were read from a single sample in a study of human T cells and chemical hapten exposure. In TCRdb, the RACE reads were re-called with MiXCR into one record per CDR3 protein. In the table there are some 32,000 distinct CDR3 sequences, about 5.6% of which are singletons. The sequences come from whole blood, collected in connection with sensitization to the hapten diphenylcyclopropenone (DPC). The receptor source for this set is a man younger than 40 with alopecia areata. Some clones in this sample may be carry-over from other donors' samples. Both conserved end residues are part of each CDR3. Each record gives: V gene, J gene, clone size, D gene, CDR3 DNA, CDR3 protein. A D gene is named only where the DNA matches it firmly. Where a row states a size, it is once, few, many or the class of an expanded clone; other rows omit it.

TRBV15,TRBJ2-6,many,TRBD2,TGTGCCACCAGCAGGGAGCGGGGGGGCTCTGGGGCCAACGTCCTGACTTTC,CATSRERGGSGANVLTF
TRBV6-5,TRBJ1-2,many,.,TGTGCCAGCAGTTATTCAGTATGGACCATCGGGGACTATGGCTACACCTTC,CASSYSVWTIGDYGYTF
TRBV27,TRBJ2-1,.,.,TGTGCCAGCACCCAGTGGGGGCCAGGCAACAATGAGCAGTTCTTC,CASTQWGPGNNEQFF
TRBV10-2,TRBJ2-1,many,.,TGCGCCAGCAGTGATGGTAGCGGAGCATACAATGAGCAGTTCTTC,CASSDGSGAYNEQFF
TRBV6-6,TRBJ2-5,.,.,TGTGCCAGCAGTTACTCTCCCAGGCAAGAGACCCAGTACTTC,CASSYSPRQETQYF
TRBV3-1,TRBJ1-3,many,.,TGTGCCAGCAGCCAAGGCCACTCTGGAAACACCATATATTTT,CASSQGHSGNTIYF
TRBV6-1,TRBJ1-2,many,.,TGTGCCAGCAGTGAACTAAGAAACTATGGCTACACCTTC,CASSELRNYGYTF
TRBV6-6,TRBJ2-1,many,.,TGTGCCAGCAGTTACCCAGCGTCGGGGATCGCGAATGACAATGAGCAGTTCTTC,CASSYPASGIANDNEQFF
TRBV11-3,TRBJ2-7,many,.,TGTGCCAGCAGGGAGACAGGAACCTACGAGCAGTACTTC,CASRETGTYEQYF
TRBV12-3/TRBV12-4,TRBJ2-7,many,.,TGTGCCAGCACCATACAGGGGGGGAGCTCCTACGAGCAGTACTTC,CASTIQGGSSYEQYF
TRBV7-2,TRBJ2-3,many,.,TGTGCCAGCAGCTACGGTCTGTTGGACTACCTTCCGCAGTATTTT,CASSYGLLDYLPQYF
TRBV20-1,TRBJ2-3,many,.,TGCAGTGCTAGAGATTACGGTGGTACGCAGTATTTT,CSARDYGGTQYF
TRBV29-1,TRBJ2-5,many,TRBD2,TGCAGCGTGGGGGGGGCTAGCGGGCACCAAGAGACCCAGTACTTC,CSVGGASGHQETQYF
TRBV4-2,TRBJ2-1,many,.,TGTGCCAGCAGCCAAGGTGGCACGAGCTCCTACAATGAGCAGTTCTTC,CASSQGGTSSYNEQFF
TRBV12-3/TRBV12-4,TRBJ2-3,many,.,TGTGCCAGCATGAGGGATATTGGCACAGATACGCAGTATTTT,CASMRDIGTDTQYF
TRBV20-1,TRBJ2-7,many,TRBD1,TGCAGTGCTAGTGAAGTGGGACAGGGATCCTACGAGCAGTACTTC,CSASEVGQGSYEQYF
TRBV13,TRBJ1-4,many,.,TGTGCCAGCAGCTTAGCGGGAACGACAGGACAAAATGAAAAACTGTTTTTT,CASSLAGTTGQNEKLFF
TRBV27,TRBJ1-2,many,.,TGTGCCAGCACCTTCGGGCAGGGGTATGGCTACACCTTC,CASTFGQGYGYTF
TRBV29-1,TRBJ2-7,.,TRBD2,TGCAGCGTTCCTAGCGGGAGTAGCGACGAGCAGTACTTC,CSVPSGSSDEQYF
TRBV12-3/TRBV12-4,TRBJ1-6,many,.,TGTGCCAGCGGGTCCAGAAGCTCCTATAATTCACCCCTCCACTTT,CASGSRSSYNSPLHF
TRBV7-2,TRBJ2-1,many,TRBD1,TGTGCCAGCAGCTTAGAGGGGGCCGTGTACAATGAGCAGTTCTTC,CASSLEGAVYNEQFF
TRBV6-1,TRBJ2-2,many,TRBD1,TGTGCCAGCAGTGAAGGATTCCGGGACAGGCGGGCCGGGGAGCTGTTTTTT,CASSEGFRDRRAGELFF
TRBV7-2,TRBJ1-5,many,.,TGTGCCAGCAGCTTGAACAGGTATAGCAATCAGCCCCAGCATTTT,CASSLNRYSNQPQHF
TRBV7-9,TRBJ1-1,many,.,TGTGCCAGCAGCGACTCCAACCGGGACACCTCCTCTGAAGCTTTCTTT,CASSDSNRDTSSEAFF
TRBV3-1,TRBJ1-1,many,.,TGTGCCAGCAGCCAAGTGAGGAGGGCACAGGGATTATTTGTGAACACTGAAGCTTTCTTT,CASSQVRRAQGLFVNTEAFF
TRBV5-1,TRBJ1-2,.,TRBD1,TGCGCCAGCAGCCCCGGACAGGTTCCCTATGGCTACACCTTC,CASSPGQVPYGYTF
TRBV7-6,TRBJ2-1,many,TRBD2,TGTGCCAGCAGAGAGCGGGAGGGCCACGTCAATGAGCAGTTCTTC,CASREREGHVNEQFF
TRBV12-3/TRBV12-4,TRBJ2-1,.,TRBD2,TGTGCCAGCAGTAAGGGAACGGGAGGGGACGATGAGCAGTTCTTC,CASSKGTGGDDEQFF
TRBV2,TRBJ1-2,many,.,TGTGCCAGCAGACAAGGACATTTCGATGGCTACACCTTC,CASRQGHFDGYTF
TRBV7-2,TRBJ2-3,many,.,TGTGCCAGCAGCTTACTCTCTAGCACAGATACGCAGTATTTT,CASSLLSSTDTQYF
TRBV5-6,TRBJ2-5,many,.,TGTGCCAGCAGCTTCTCGGCGTCGGTAGAGACCCAGTACTTC,CASSFSASVETQYF
TRBV27,TRBJ1-6,many,.,TGTGCCAGCAAAAAAGGTCTTAGTCCGGAGACGGATCCCAATTCACCCCTCCACTTT,CASKKGLSPETDPNSPLHF
TRBV19,TRBJ2-2,many,.,TGTGCCAGTACCTTAGAAGGTTTGGGGGAGCTGTTTTTT,CASTLEGLGELFF
TRBV27,TRBJ2-2,few,.,TGTGCCAGCAGTTCCCCCTTCGGGGAGCTGTTTTTT,CASSSPFGELFF
TRBV27,TRBJ1-5,many,TRBD1,TGTGCCAGCAGTTTGGGACAGTCAAATCAGCCCCAGCATTTT,CASSLGQSNQPQHF
TRBV19,TRBJ1-2,many,.,TGTGCCAGTAGTATAGCTTATTCGGGGTATTCGGAGTACGGCTACACCTTC,CASSIAYSGYSEYGYTF
TRBV6-5,TRBJ1-6,many,TRBD1,TGTGCCAGCAGTCCCCCCGGGACAGGGACGCGTTCACCCCTCCACTTT,CASSPPGTGTRSPLHF
TRBV9,TRBJ1-5,many,.,TGTGCCAGCAGCGTAGGGGGCCACGGCGAACAGCCCCAGCATTTT,CASSVGGHGEQPQHF
TRBV11-3,TRBJ2-1,many,TRBD2,TGTGCCAGCGGGACTAGCGGCAATGAGCAGTTCTTC,CASGTSGNEQFF
TRBV29-1,TRBJ1-1,many,.,TGCAGCGTTGCCCTGGGCACTGAAGCTTTCTTT,CSVALGTEAFF
TRBV5-1,TRBJ2-2,many,.,TGCGCCAGCAGCTTGGGGGACGCGAACACCGGGGAGCTGTTTTTT,CASSLGDANTGELFF
TRBV4-1,TRBJ2-5,many,.,TGCGCCAGCAGCCAACAGGGGCGGGCGGAGACCCAGTACTTC,CASSQQGRAETQYF
TRBV7-2,TRBJ1-2,many,.,TGTGCCAGCAGCTTAGGATCTCAGGGGCTCCTGAGTGGCTACACCTTC,CASSLGSQGLLSGYTF
TRBV5-8,TRBJ2-1,many,TRBD1,TGTGCCAGCAGGTCCGTCGGGGCCCGAGGACAGGGATACAATGAGCAGTTCTTC,CASRSVGARGQGYNEQFF
TRBV14,TRBJ2-1,many,TRBD2,TGTGCCAGCAGCCCCGGGACTAGCAATGAGCAGTTCTTC,CASSPGTSNEQFF
TRBV24-1,TRBJ2-1,many,.,TGTGCCACCAGTGACAACCCAGGGGACAATGAGCAGTTCTTC,CATSDNPGDNEQFF
TRBV29-1,TRBJ2-2,many,TRBD2,TGCAGCGTTGATGGTAGCGGGAGCCCAACCGGGGAGCTGTTTTTT,CSVDGSGSPTGELFF
TRBV25-1,TRBJ2-7,.,.,TGTGCCAGCAGCCCGCAACAGGGAAGAAACTACGAGCAGTACTTC,CASSPQQGRNYEQYF
TRBV20-1,TRBJ2-7,many,.,TGCAGTGCTAGAGATACCGTGAGGGGCTACGAGCAGTACTTC,CSARDTVRGYEQYF